This T cell receptor (beta chain) is drawn from a study of cytomegalovirus exposure and HLA in healthy donors. Study-wide results and limits: It was reportedly the case that the classifier diagnosed cytomegalovirus status with high specificity and sensitivity. The authors listed over 150 TCR beta chains as cytomegalovirus-associated. It was found in a later analysis that first-cohort TCR clusters tended to co-occur in the roughly 120 validation repertoires.

With respect to this clone: The target antigen is unknown.

The donors belonged to the approximately 120-subject validation cohort, separate from the 666-subject first cohort. Sequencing was performed with immunoSEQ multiplex PCR; in TCRdb, only in-frame clones are kept and a portion is missing. The sample has about 340,000 clones, 80% to 90% seen once. The TCR originated in a woman between 18 and 29 years old in good health and CMV-seronegative. The specimen sequenced was PBMCs.

The DNA of the CDR3 is TGTGCCAGCAGGTTGACAGTCCCCACTGAAGCTTTCTTT. It translates to CASRLTVPTEAFF. The chain carries TRBV2 and TRBJ1-1; maybe TRBD1 (5 bases). V was trimmed by 6 bases and J by 4 bases, leaving 12 bases between them. Germline V gene sequence: CDR1 SNHLY, CDR2 FYNNEI. This CDR3 has 13 amino acids. Complete variable domain (other parts from reference TRBV2 and TRBJ1-1): EPEVTQTPSHQVTQMGQEVILRCVPISNHLYFYWYRQILGQKVEFLVSFYNNEISEKSEIFDDQFSVERPDGSNFTLKIRSTKLEDSAMYFCASRLTVPTEAFFGQGTRLTVV.